Given below is one T cell receptor beta chain in context. What this receptor recognizes is not known. Base quality data are lacking; no much larger clone is found one base away. Taken from cysteine to phenylalanine, the CDR3 has 15 residues. Here the CDR3 DNA is all that survives: 45 bases in frame from base 1. The V and J ends are trimmed by 0 bases and 1 base, leaving 10 bases between them. From the germline V gene, CDR1 is SGDLS and CDR2 is YYNGEE. Each collaborating institution followed its own protocols to collect whole blood in K2EDTA tubes. For TCRbeta analysis, collaborator samples were shipped as frozen whole blood, as isolated PBMCs, or as DNA extracted from either sample type. This sample stems from a study of blood T cell repertoires in COVID-19 (dated by TCRdb to between 2020 and 2021). For the wider study: Collaborator samples came from the United States, Italy and Spain and covered acute and convalescent phases of COVID-19. The prospective study material was composed of cDNA or gDNA derived from T cells, B-cell-depleted T cells, or PBMCs. Subjects who had been exposed to COVID-19, were actively infected with it, or had recovered from it provided the deeply sampled blood TCRbeta repertoires that made up the dataset. The repertoires were released in a freely available public database intended as a resource for research on the immune response to SARS-CoV-2. The samples were drawn from the first 160 participants of the ongoing ImmuneRACE study and from over 950 subjects provided by 6 global collaborators. The sample metadata nearly always contained a de-identified subject ID, COVID-19 status, age in years and sex. Where HLA class I and class II types were available, the types were taken from metadata supplied by the sample provider, not from assay-based typing.

General study outcomes and caveats: Clinical and demographic metadata were provided uncurated, with the amount varying by source and participant.

TCRbeta CDR3 regions were amplified from genomic DNA using the immunoSEQ Assay, a bias-controlled multiplex PCR. Turning to the authors' computational methods: The number of nucleated cells in each sample was estimated from the amplification of reference gene primers within the assay. To quantify the absolute abundance of each unique TCRbeta CDR3 rearrangement, sequence reads were collapsed and filtered. For each sample, productive Simpson clonality was calculated as the square root of Simpson's diversity index across productive rearrangements. The table comes from immuneACCESS by way of TCRdb, which keeps in-frame sequences with V and J called. Part of the clones is missing from these tables; in studies checked, under half for an unresolved V gene and the rest for unknown reasons. The D gene and trimming were derived from the DNA, and the V and J assignments and clone size from that table. For this sample there are roughly 18,000 clones; more than 70% appear just once. Of the sample, roughly 10% is held by the ten largest clones.

Sequencing was carried out using peripheral blood. This clonotype was obtained from a man aged 35-49 years with active COVID-19. Rearrangement joined TRBV9 to TRBJ1-1, with the D gene call left open. The DNA reads as follows: TGTGCCAGCAGCGTAGGAGGACTGGGGAACACTGAAGCTTTCTTT. The resulting protein is CASSVGGLGNTEAFF.